This T cell receptor (beta chain) was obtained from a study of post-analysis software for immune sequencing data. Germline lookup yields CDR1 SGHAT and CDR2 FQNNGV. The CDR3 contains 17 residues. Findings and limits, study-wide: Higher frequency in patients than in controls was seen for about five TRBV segments, with TRBV5-6, TRBV5-1 and TRBV20-1 among them. In multiple sclerosis, normalized Chao1 diversity was significantly below that of controls.

To note about this clonotype: Its antigen is not known.

cDNA libraries for TCR beta contained unique molecular identifiers. One entry per CDR3 protein, called by TCRdb with MiXCR from the PCR reads. The sample consists of 650,000 to 850,000 distinct CDR3 sequences, about 57% of them appearing once. The TCR was taken from a girl between 10 and 17 years old with multiple sclerosis. Sequences were obtained from blood. The chain uses TRBV11-2 and TRBJ2-1; the match to TRBD2 covers 9 bases. The end of the DNA fits TRBJ2-7 better, so the J call may be wrong. CDR3 residues: CASRAGVAGEVYNEQYF. CDR3 bases: TGTGCCAGCAGAGCTGGGGTAGCGGGAGAGGTGTACAATGAGCAGTACTTC.